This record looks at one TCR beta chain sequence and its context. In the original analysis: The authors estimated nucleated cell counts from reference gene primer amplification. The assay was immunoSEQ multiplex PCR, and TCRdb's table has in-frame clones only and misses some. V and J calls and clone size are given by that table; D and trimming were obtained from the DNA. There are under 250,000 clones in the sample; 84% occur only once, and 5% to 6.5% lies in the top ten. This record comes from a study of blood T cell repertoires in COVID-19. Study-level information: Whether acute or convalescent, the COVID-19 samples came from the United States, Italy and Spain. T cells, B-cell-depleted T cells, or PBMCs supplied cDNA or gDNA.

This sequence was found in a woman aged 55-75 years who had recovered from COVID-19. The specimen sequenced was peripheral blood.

CDR3 nucleotides: TGCGCCAGCAGCTCCCGGGACAGGGGTGAAAAACTGTTTTTT. This translates into CASSSRDRGEKLFF. The genes are TRBV5-1 and TRBJ1-4; 10 bases fit TRBD1. V lost 3 bases and J lost 7; bases outside the gene matches: 3. From germline, CDR1 is SGHRS and CDR2 YFSETQ. The CDR3 is 14 amino acids.